Listed below are T cell receptor beta chains from one sample, sequenced in a study of cytomegalovirus exposure and HLA in healthy donors. The data were produced by immunoSEQ multiplex PCR, yet TCRdb's version contains in-frame clones alone and is incomplete. The table records almost 75,000 clones, over 80% of them present only once. Sequenced sample: PBMCs. The receptors come from a man younger than 40 in good health and CMV-seronegative. The CDR3 runs from the conserved cysteine through the conserved F or W. D genes are given only for firm matches. Clone size, where shown, is once, few, many, or a class for clones that have expanded.

D gene	V gene	clone size	J gene	CDR3 DNA	CDR3 protein
.	TRBV7-2	.	TRBJ2-7	TGTGCCAGCAGCTTAGGGGCCGCGACCTACGAGCAGTACTTC	CASSLGAATYEQYF
TRBD2	TRBV7-2	.	TRBJ2-1	TGTGCCAGCAGCTTAGATTTACTAGCGGGGGTTCGGGAGCAGTTCTTC	CASSLDLLAGVREQFF
TRBD2	TRBV30	few	TRBJ2-3	TGTGCCTGGAGTTTCTATAGCGGGAGCACAGATACGCAGTATTTT	CAWSFYSGSTDTQYF
.	TRBV9	.	TRBJ1-1	TGTGCCAGCAGCGTAGCTCCCGCGAGAAACACTGAAGCTTTCTTT	CASSVAPARNTEAFF
.	TRBV9	.	TRBJ2-2	TGTGCCAGCAGCGTAGACGTCAAGCGGGCAACCAACACCGGGGAGCTGTTTTTT	CASSVDVKRATNTGELFF
.	TRBV7-9	.	TRBJ1-4	TGTGCCAGCAGCTTAGTCAGGGAAGATGAAAAACTGTTTTTT	CASSLVREDEKLFF
.	TRBV7-2	.	TRBJ1-2	TGTGCCAGCAGCTCACAAGGCAGGGAAATGGGGTTCTATGGCTACACCTTC	CASSSQGREMGFYGYTF
TRBD1	TRBV5-4	.	TRBJ2-3	TGTGCCAGCAGCGAGGGGGCAACAGATACGCAGTATTTT	CASSEGATDTQYF
TRBD2	TRBV27	once	TRBJ2-2	TGTGCCAGCAGCCGGCCCCTAGCGGGGGGGCACTCCGGGGAGCTGTTTTTT	CASSRPLAGGHSGELFF
TRBD1	TRBV7-2	.	TRBJ1-6	TGTGCCAGCAGCTCCCCCGGGACAGCCTCCACCTCCTATAATTCACCCCTCCACTTT	CASSSPGTASTSYNSPLHF
.	TRBV7-3	.	TRBJ1-2	TGTGCCAGCAGCTTAACACGGGAGGGGGGCTACACCTTC	CASSLTREGGYTF
TRBD1	TRBV6-5	.	TRBJ1-3	TGTGCCAGCAGTCAAGGGGGCGGTGGAAACACCATATATTTT	CASSQGGGGNTIYF
.	TRBV7-9	.	TRBJ1-3	TGTGCCAGCAGCCCTGACAGCGTCTCTGGAAACACCATATATTTT	CASSPDSVSGNTIYF
.	TRBV4-2	.	TRBJ1-2	TGTGCCAGCAGCCAAGTCGGTGGCGGGGACCATGGCTACACCTTC	CASSQVGGGDHGYTF
.	TRBV10-1	once	TRBJ2-1	TGCGCCAGCAGTGGGGGGCATGTACACCCCTCCTACAATGAGCAGTTCTTC	CASSGGHVHPSYNEQFF
.	TRBV4-3	.	TRBJ2-1	TGCGCCAGCAGCCAAGGACAGTTTAGCTCCTACAATGAGCAGTTCTTC	CASSQGQFSSYNEQFF
.	TRBV28	.	TRBJ2-5	TGTGCCAGCAGCCAGGAGACCCAGTACTTC	CASSQETQYF
.	TRBV14	.	TRBJ2-1	TGTGCCAGCAGGGAATGGGCAGATGAGCAGTTCTTC	CASREWADEQFF
.	TRBV4-1	.	TRBJ1-5	TGCGCCAGCAGCCAAGATCGAAGGGGTAAGATAGATCAGCCCCAGCATTTT	CASSQDRRGKIDQPQHF
.	TRBV25-1	.	TRBJ1-1	TGTGCCAGCAGTGAATACAACGCAGATTGGACTGAAGCTTTCTTT	CASSEYNADWTEAFF
.	TRBV19	.	TRBJ1-1	TGTGCCAGTATGGCCCTGGGAGGGCGAGGGACTGAAGCTTTCTTT	CASMALGGRGTEAFF
.	TRBV6-5	.	TRBJ2-1	TGTGCCAGCAGTTACTCCCTAGCCGGTAATAATGAGCAGTTCTTC	CASSYSLAGNNEQFF
TRBD1	TRBV25-1	.	TRBJ1-1	TGTGCCAGCAGTCAGGGGGAGGCTGAAGCTTTCTTT	CASSQGEAEAFF
.	TRBV5-1	.	TRBJ1-1	TGCGCCAGCAGCACAGGGTTTAACACTGAAGCTTTCTTT	CASSTGFNTEAFF
TRBD2	TRBV7-8	.	TRBJ2-3	TGTGCCAGCAGCTTATACACGGGACTAGCGGGAGAATGGGTTACGCAGTATTTT	CASSLYTGLAGEWVTQYF
TRBD1	TRBV25-1	.	TRBJ1-2	TGTGCCAGCAGTGAATATCAGGGACAGGGGGCGAGCTATGGCTACACCTTC	CASSEYQGQGASYGYTF
TRBD1	TRBV7-8	.	TRBJ1-6	TGTGCCAGCAGCGGGTATGGACAGGGCAGTTCACCCCTCCACTTT	CASSGYGQGSSPLHF
.	TRBV6-1	few	TRBJ1-6	TGTGCCAGCGTCGAGGACAGCTATAATTCACCCCTCCACTTT	CASVEDSYNSPLHF
.	TRBV5-1	.	TRBJ1-1	TGCGCCAGCAGTGACTGGGGCCAGAACACTGAAGCTTTCTTT	CASSDWGQNTEAFF
.	TRBV7-9	.	TRBJ1-2	TGTGCCAGCAGCTTAGATCTCCTTAACTATGGCTACACCTTC	CASSLDLLNYGYTF
.	TRBV18	.	TRBJ1-1	TGTGCCAGCTCACCCCAGACAGGGAACACTGAAGCTTTCTTT	CASSPQTGNTEAFF
.	TRBV4-1	.	TRBJ2-2	TGCGCCAGCAGCCAGGTAGGGGCGAACACCGGGGAGCTGTTTTTT	CASSQVGANTGELFF
.	TRBV7-6	.	TRBJ2-1	TGTGCCAGCAGCCCCCGGAGAAAGGTGGATGAGCAGTTCTTC	CASSPRRKVDEQFF
TRBD2	TRBV7-9	.	TRBJ2-1	TGTGCCAGCACCCGTTTGCGGGGGGCCATCAATGAGCAGTTCTTC	CASTRLRGAINEQFF
TRBD1	TRBV18	.	TRBJ2-3	TGTGCCAGCTCGGGACAGGCCTACACAGATACGCAGTATTTT	CASSGQAYTDTQYF
.	TRBV4-2	.	TRBJ2-2	TGTGCCAGCAGCCAAGATCGCCAGCGGGTAGAGACCGGGGAGCTGTTTTTT	CASSQDRQRVETGELFF
.	TRBV9	.	TRBJ1-1	TGTGCCAGCAGCGCAGGGACACCGAACACTGAAGCTTTCTTT	CASSAGTPNTEAFF
TRBD1	TRBV6-5	few	TRBJ1-5	TGTGCCAGCAAAGGGGGCAGGAATCAGCCCCAGCATTTT	CASKGGRNQPQHF
.	TRBV14	.	TRBJ2-6	TGTGCCAGCAGCCGCCGGGGCTCTGGGGCCAACGTCCTGACTTTC	CASSRRGSGANVLTF
.	TRBV6-1	.	TRBJ2-1	TGTGCCAGCAGGAGGGCAGGCGAGCAGTTCTTC	CASRRAGEQFF
TRBD2	TRBV5-1	.	TRBJ2-3	TGCGCCAGCAGCATAGGACTAGCGGGGATCACAGATACGCAGTATTTT	CASSIGLAGITDTQYF
.	TRBV12-5	.	TRBJ1-2	TGTGCTAGTGGTTTTTCAGGCTATGGCTACACCTTC	CASGFSGYGYTF
.	TRBV5-1	.	TRBJ2-2	TGCGCCAGCAGCTTGGCTGGTAGCCGCACCGGGGAGCTGTTTTTT	CASSLAGSRTGELFF
TRBD1	TRBV19	.	TRBJ1-4	TGTGCCAGTACCTCGGACAGGGAGGGTGAAAAACTGTTTTTT	CASTSDREGEKLFF
TRBD1	TRBV4-2	.	TRBJ1-4	TGTGCCAGCAGCCAAGGAGAGGGGACAGGGGCTGAAAAACTGTTTTTT	CASSQGEGTGAEKLFF